The rows below give T cell receptor beta chains drawn from one sample of a study of blood T cell repertoires in COVID-19. TCRdb's table, derived via immunoSEQ multiplex PCR, lists solely in-frame clones and lacks some. The sample has 150,000 to 200,000 clones; 81% are singletons. Sequencing input: peripheral blood. These receptors were collected from a woman older than 75 with COVID-19, enrolled during active disease. Each CDR3 is given with its conserved first and last residue. Each record gives: J gene, V gene, clone size, D gene, CDR3 DNA, CDR3 protein. The D gene is left open where the match is weak. Only part of the rows carry a size: once, few, many, or a class if the clone is expanded.

TRBJ2-2 TRBV14 NA NA TGTGCCAGCAGCCCACGACAGGGGGAGCTGTTTTTT CASSPRQGELFF
TRBJ1-1 TRBV28 NA TRBD1 TGTGCCAGCAAGCCCTGGGACAGGAGGGCTTTCTTT CASKPWDRRAFF
TRBJ2-3 TRBV27 NA NA TGTGCCAGCAGTTCGGGGATAGAAACGCAGTATTTT CASSSGIETQYF
TRBJ2-7 TRBV19 NA TRBD2 TGTGCCAGTAGTATAGGTAGCGGGACGCAAGAGCAGTACTTC CASSIGSGTQEQYF
TRBJ2-7 TRBV2 NA NA TGTGCCAGCAGCGGTACTAGATCCCACGAGCAGTACTTC CASSGTRSHEQYF
TRBJ1-2 TRBV19 NA TRBD1 TGTGCCAGTAGTAGAGGACAGGACTTCTATGGCTACACCTTC CASSRGQDFYGYTF
TRBJ2-4 TRBV28 NA TRBD2 TGTGCCAGCAGTTTATCCGGGACTAGGAACATTCAGTACTTC CASSLSGTRNIQYF
TRBJ2-1 TRBV4-1 once TRBD2 TGCGCCAGCAGTCGACTAGCGGGAGGTTCCTACAATGAGCAGTTCTTC CASSRLAGGSYNEQFF
TRBJ1-3 TRBV6-1 NA NA TGTGCCAGCAGTGAAGCGGGGGGGCGCGGAAACACCATATATTTT CASSEAGGRGNTIYF
TRBJ2-3 TRBV9 NA NA TGTGCCAGCAGCGTAGGGGCGACCACAGATACGCAGTATTTT CASSVGATTDTQYF